The rows below give T cell receptor beta chains drawn from one sample of a study of cytomegalovirus exposure and HLA in healthy donors. The repertoire was sequenced with immunoSEQ multiplex PCR; TCRdb's copy has only in-frame clones and lacks some. The sample holds over 100,000 clones; about four fifths are singletons and the top ten take more than 20%. The sample taken for sequencing was PBMCs. The receptors were gathered from a man aged 25 to 45 in good health and CMV-seropositive. CDR3s include the opening cysteine and the closing phenylalanine or tryptophan. A D gene is named only where the DNA matches it firmly. Some rows have no size entry. The others give once, few or many, or a class for an expanded clone.

j_gene	d_gene	abundance	len	v_gene	CDR3nt	CDR3aa
TRBJ2-2	.	.	14	TRBV6-1	TGTGCCAGCAACCGAAAGGGGTACACCGGGGAGCTGTTTTTT	CASNRKGYTGELFF
TRBJ2-1	TRBD2	.	18	TRBV28	TGTGCCAGCAGTTTATGGGGAGCGGGAGGGGGGTCCTACAATGAGCAGTTCTTC	CASSLWGAGGGSYNEQFF
TRBJ2-5	.	.	15	TRBV6-1	TGTGCCAGCAGTGAGAGCGGGTTTTATCCAGAGACCCAGTACTTC	CASSESGFYPETQYF
TRBJ2-3	TRBD2	.	14	TRBV5-1	TGCGCCAGCAGCATGGGACTAGTTGGAGATACGCAGTATTTT	CASSMGLVGDTQYF
TRBJ2-6	.	.	15	TRBV29-1	TGCAGCGTTTACAGGTTAGACTCTGGGGCCAACGTCCTGACTTTC	CSVYRLDSGANVLTF
TRBJ2-3	TRBD2	.	17	TRBV4-2	TGTGCCAGCAGCCAGCTACCGGGACTAGCGTCGGGAGATACGCAGTATTTT	CASSQLPGLASGDTQYF
TRBJ1-5	TRBD1	.	13	TRBV5-1	TGCGCCAGCAGCTGGACAGGTTCACAGCCCCAGCATTTT	CASSWTGSQPQHF
TRBJ1-5	.	few	15	TRBV2	TGTGCCAGCAGTCTCAGGGCGAGCGGCAATCAGCCCCAGCATTTT	CASSLRASGNQPQHF
TRBJ2-5	TRBD2	.	17	TRBV10-2	TGCGCCAGCAGTGAGGGGTTGCTAGCGGGGGCGGGGGAGACCCAGTACTTC	CASSEGLLAGAGETQYF
TRBJ1-6	.	once	15	TRBV7-9	TGTGCCAGCAGCCAGGCCGTCGGGAGGAATTCACCCCTCCACTTT	CASSQAVGRNSPLHF
TRBJ2-1	TRBD2	.	14	TRBV6-1	TGTGCCAGCAAACTGTCTAGCGGAAACAATGAGCAGTTCTTC	CASKLSSGNNEQFF
TRBJ2-1	TRBD2	.	17	TRBV7-3	TGTGCCAGCAGCCGCGGGACTAGCGGGGGCCTGACCGGCAAGCAGTTCTTC	CASSRGTSGGLTGKQFF
TRBJ1-2	TRBD1	.	16	TRBV7-2	TGTGCCAGCAGCTACGTACCGGGACAGGGTAACCGTGGCTACACCTTC	CASSYVPGQGNRGYTF
TRBJ1-1	.	.	15	TRBV5-1	TGCGCCAGCAGCTTGGTGGGAGGGGGAATCACTGAAGCTTTCTTT	CASSLVGGGITEAFF
TRBJ1-1	.	few	14	TRBV6-5	TGTGCCACCAGGCGGCGGGGGGCAGACACTGAAGCTTTCTTT	CATRRRGADTEAFF
TRBJ2-2	.	.	15	TRBV5-1	TGCGCCAGCAGCTTGGGAGTTCAGGGTACCGGGGAGCTGTTTTTT	CASSLGVQGTGELFF
TRBJ2-2	.	.	12	TRBV4-2	TGTGCCGGGGAGGACCACACCGGGGAGCTGTTTTTT	CAGEDHTGELFF
TRBJ2-1	.	.	13	TRBV28	TGTGCCAGCAGTCTGTACAGGGAGCGGGAGCAGTTCTTC	CASSLYREREQFF
TRBJ1-1	TRBD1	.	14	TRBV2	TGTGCCAGCAGTCCGGACAGGGTAAGCACTGAAGCTTTCTTT	CASSPDRVSTEAFF
TRBJ2-3	.	.	14	TRBV19	TGTGCCAGTAGTGGTCGGCAGGGAGGAGATACGCAGTATTTT	CASSGRQGGDTQYF
TRBJ1-5	TRBD1	.	15	TRBV19	TGTGCCAGTATTCCTGGACAGGGCTCCAATCAGCCCCAGCATTTT	CASIPGQGSNQPQHF
TRBJ2-7	TRBD1	.	13	TRBV27	TGTGCCAGCAGGGAGACAGGGATTTACGAGCAGTACTTC	CASRETGIYEQYF
TRBJ2-3	TRBD1	.	14	TRBV10-3	TGTGCCATCAGTAAGACAGGGGGCGCAGATACGCAGTATTTT	CAISKTGGADTQYF
TRBJ2-7	.	.	16	TRBV28	TGTGCCAGCAGTTTCCGTTTCCCCTACGGTGACTACGAGCAGTACTTC	CASSFRFPYGDYEQYF
TRBJ1-2	.	.	13	TRBV11-3	TGTGCCAGCAGCGCGGACTGGGGCTATGGCTACACCTTC	CASSADWGYGYTF
TRBJ2-7	.	.	14	TRBV9	TGTGCCAGCAGCGCCTCCCTATCGTCCTACGAGCAGTACTTC	CASSASLSSYEQYF